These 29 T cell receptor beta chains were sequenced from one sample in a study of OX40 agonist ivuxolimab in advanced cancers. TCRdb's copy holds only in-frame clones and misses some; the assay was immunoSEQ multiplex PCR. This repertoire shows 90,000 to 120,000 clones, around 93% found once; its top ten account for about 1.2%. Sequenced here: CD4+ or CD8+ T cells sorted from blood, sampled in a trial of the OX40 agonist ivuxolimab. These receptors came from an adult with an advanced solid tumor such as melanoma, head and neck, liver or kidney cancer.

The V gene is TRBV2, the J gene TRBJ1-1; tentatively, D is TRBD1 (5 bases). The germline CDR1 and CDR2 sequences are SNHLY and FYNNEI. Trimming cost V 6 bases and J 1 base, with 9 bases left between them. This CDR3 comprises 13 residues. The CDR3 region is CASRYRTNTEAFF. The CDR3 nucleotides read TGTGCCAGCAGGTACAGGACGAACACTGAAGCTTTCTTT.

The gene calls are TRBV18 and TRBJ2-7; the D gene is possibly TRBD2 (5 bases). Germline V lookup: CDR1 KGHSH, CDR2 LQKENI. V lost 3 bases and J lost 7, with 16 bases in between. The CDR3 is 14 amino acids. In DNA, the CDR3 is TGTGCCAGCTCACCGGTCAGCGGCCAACTGGAGCAGTACTTC. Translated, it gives CASSPVSGQLEQYF.

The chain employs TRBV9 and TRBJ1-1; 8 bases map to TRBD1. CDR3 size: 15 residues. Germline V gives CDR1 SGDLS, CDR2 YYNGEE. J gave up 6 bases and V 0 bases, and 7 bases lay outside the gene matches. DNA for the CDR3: TGTGCCAGCAGCGTAGGGACAGGGAGGGAAGCTGAAGCTTTCTTT. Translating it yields CASSVGTGREAEAFF. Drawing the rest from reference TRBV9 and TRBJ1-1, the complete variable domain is DSGVTQTPKHLITATGQRVTLRCSPRSGDLSVYWYQQSLDQGLQFLIQYYNGEERAKGNILERFSAQQFPDLHSELNLSSLELGDSALYFCASSVGTGREAEAFFGQGTRLTVV.

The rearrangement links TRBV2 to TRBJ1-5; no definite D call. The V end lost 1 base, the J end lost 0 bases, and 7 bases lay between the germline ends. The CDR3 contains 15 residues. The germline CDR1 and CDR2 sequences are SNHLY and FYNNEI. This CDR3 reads CASSEVGISNQPQHF. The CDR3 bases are TGTGCCAGCAGTGAAGTGGGGATTAGCAATCAGCCCCAGCATTTT.

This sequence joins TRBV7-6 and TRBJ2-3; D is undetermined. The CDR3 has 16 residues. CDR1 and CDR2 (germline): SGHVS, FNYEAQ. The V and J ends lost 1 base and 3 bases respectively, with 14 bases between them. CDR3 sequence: CASSLVGPPGTDTQYF. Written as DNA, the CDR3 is TGTGCCAGCAGCTTAGTAGGTCCCCCCGGGACAGATACGCAGTATTTT.

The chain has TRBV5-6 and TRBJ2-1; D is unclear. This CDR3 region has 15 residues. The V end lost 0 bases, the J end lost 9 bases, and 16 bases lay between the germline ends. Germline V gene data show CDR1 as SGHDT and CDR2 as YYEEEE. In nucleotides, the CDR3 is TGTGCCAGCAGCTTGGGACTCACAACCCCTGGTGAGCAGTTCTTC. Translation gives CASSLGLTTPGEQFF.

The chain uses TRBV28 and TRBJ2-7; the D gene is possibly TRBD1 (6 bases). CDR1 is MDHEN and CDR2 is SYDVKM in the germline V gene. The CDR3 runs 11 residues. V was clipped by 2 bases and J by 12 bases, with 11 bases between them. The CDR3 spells CASSLNQGMYF. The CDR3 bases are TGTGCCAGCAGTTTAAATCAGGGGATGTACTTC. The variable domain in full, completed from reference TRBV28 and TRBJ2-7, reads DVKVTQSSRYLVKRTGEKVFLECVQDMDHENMFWYRQDPGLGLRLIYFSYDVKMKEKGDIPEGYSVSREKKERFSLILESASTNQTSMYLCASSLNQGMYFGPGTRLTVT.

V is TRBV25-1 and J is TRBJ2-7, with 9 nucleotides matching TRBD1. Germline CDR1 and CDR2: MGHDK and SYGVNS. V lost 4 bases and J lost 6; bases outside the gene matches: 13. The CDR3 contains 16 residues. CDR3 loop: CASSAPPGQGFVEQYF. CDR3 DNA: TGTGCCAGCAGTGCACCTCCGGGACAGGGATTTGTCGAGCAGTACTTC.

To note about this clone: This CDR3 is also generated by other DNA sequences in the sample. CDR3 nucleotides: TGTGCCAGCAGCGCCTCGGGTGAAGCTTTCTTT. Protein sequence: CASSASGEAFF. J is TRBJ1-1 and V is TRBV9; D unresolved. This CDR3 has 11 residues. In germline, CDR1 is SGDLS, CDR2 YYNGEE. V gave up 3 bases and J gave up 7 bases, with 7 bases separating them.

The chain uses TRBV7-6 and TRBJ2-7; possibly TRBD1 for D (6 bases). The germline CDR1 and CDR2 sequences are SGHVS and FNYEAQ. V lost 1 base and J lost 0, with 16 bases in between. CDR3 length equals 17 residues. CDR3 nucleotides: TGTGCCAGCAGCTTAGGCGGAGACAGGAGAAGCTCCTACGAGCAGTACTTC. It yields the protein CASSLGGDRRSSYEQYF.

CDR3 loop: CASSDPGQGNYGYTF. CDR3 DNA: TGTGCCAGCAGTGATCCGGGACAGGGAAACTATGGCTACACCTTC. This rearrangement joins TRBV27 to TRBJ1-2, with TRBD1 matching over 9 bases. Trimming at V came to 5 bases and at J to 2 bases, leaving 6 bases not matched to a gene. CDR1 and CDR2 (germline): MNHEY, SMNVEV (reference sequence). The CDR3 has 15 amino acids.

The CDR3 region is CASSSPGGSREQYF. CDR3 nucleotide sequence: TGTGCCAGTAGTAGCCCGGGGGGCTCTCGGGAGCAGTACTTC. V usage is TRBV19 and J usage is TRBJ2-5; tentatively, D is TRBD2 (7 bases). CDR3 length: 14 residues. V was trimmed by 4 bases and J by 11 bases, leaving 20 bases between them. CDR1 and CDR2 (germline): LNHDA, SQIVND (reference sequence).

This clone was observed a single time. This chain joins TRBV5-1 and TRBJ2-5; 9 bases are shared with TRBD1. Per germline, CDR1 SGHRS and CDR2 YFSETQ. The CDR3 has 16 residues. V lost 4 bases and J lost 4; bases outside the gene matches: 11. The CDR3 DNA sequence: TGCGCCAGCAGCCCTGGTGGGACAGGGAAGGCAGAGACCCAGTACTTC. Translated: CASSPGGTGKAETQYF.

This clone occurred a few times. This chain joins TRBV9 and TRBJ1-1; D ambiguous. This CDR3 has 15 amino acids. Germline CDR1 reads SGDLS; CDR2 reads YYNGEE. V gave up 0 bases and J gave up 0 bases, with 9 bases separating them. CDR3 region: CASSVVGDMNTEAFF. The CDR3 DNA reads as TGTGCCAGCAGCGTAGTCGGAGATATGAACACTGAAGCTTTCTTT.

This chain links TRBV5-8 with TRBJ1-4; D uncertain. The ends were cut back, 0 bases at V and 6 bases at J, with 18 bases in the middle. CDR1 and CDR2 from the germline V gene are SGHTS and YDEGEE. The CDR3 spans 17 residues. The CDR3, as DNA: TGTGCCAGCAGCTTGGGCAGGAAGAGTTGGGTGGATGAAAAACTGTTTTTT. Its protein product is CASSLGRKSWVDEKLFF.

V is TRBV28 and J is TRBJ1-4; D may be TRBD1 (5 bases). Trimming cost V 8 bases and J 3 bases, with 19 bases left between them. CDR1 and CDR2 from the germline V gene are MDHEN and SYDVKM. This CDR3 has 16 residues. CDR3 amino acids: CASQPGGRGPNEKLFF. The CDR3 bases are TGTGCCAGCCAGCCCGGGGGGAGAGGCCCTAATGAAAAACTGTTTTTT. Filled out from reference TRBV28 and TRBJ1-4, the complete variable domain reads DVKVTQSSRYLVKRTGEKVFLECVQDMDHENMFWYRQDPGLGLRLIYFSYDVKMKEKGDIPEGYSVSREKKERFSLILESASTNQTSMYLCASQPGGRGPNEKLFFGSGTQLSVL.

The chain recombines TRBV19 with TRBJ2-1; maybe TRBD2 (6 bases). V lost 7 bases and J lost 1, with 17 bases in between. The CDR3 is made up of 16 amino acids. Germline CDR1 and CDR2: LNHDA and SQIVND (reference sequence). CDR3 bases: TGTGCCAGTAAGTCCGGGAGTAGTAGGTCCTACAATGAGCAGTTCTTC. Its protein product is CASKSGSSRSYNEQFF.

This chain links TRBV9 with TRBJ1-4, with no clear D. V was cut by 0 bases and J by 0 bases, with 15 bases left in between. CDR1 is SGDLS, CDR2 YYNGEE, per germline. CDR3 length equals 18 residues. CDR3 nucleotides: TGTGCCAGCAGCGTAGACCGTGGGCAGCCAGCAACTAATGAAAAACTGTTTTTT. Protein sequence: CASSVDRGQPATNEKLFF. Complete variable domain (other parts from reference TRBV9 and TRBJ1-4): DSGVTQTPKHLITATGQRVTLRCSPRSGDLSVYWYQQSLDQGLQFLIQYYNGEERAKGNILERFSAQQFPDLHSELNLSSLELGDSALYFCASSVDRGQPATNEKLFFGSGTQLSVL.

The CDR3 coding sequence is TGTGCCAGCAGTGCTCGGACAGGGCTCTCCTACGAGCAGTACTTC. It encodes CASSARTGLSYEQYF. The chain employs TRBV25-1 and TRBJ2-7; 8 bases fit TRBD1. The V gene end was trimmed by 4 bases and the J gene end by 0 bases; junction bases not matched to a gene: 5. This CDR3 comprises 15 residues. CDR1 and CDR2 (germline): MGHDK, SYGVNS.

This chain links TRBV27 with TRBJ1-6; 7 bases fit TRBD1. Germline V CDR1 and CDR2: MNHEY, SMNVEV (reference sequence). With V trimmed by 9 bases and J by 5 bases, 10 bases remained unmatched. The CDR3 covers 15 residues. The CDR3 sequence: CASPFGTENNSPLHF. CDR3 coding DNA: TGTGCCAGTCCTTTCGGGACAGAAAATAATTCACCCCTCCACTTT.

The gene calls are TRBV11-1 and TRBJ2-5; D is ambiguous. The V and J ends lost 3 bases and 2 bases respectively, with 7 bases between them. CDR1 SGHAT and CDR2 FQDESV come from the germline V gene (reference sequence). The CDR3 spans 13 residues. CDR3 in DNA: TGTGCCAGCAGCTTCGACCGTCAAGAGACCCAGTACTTC. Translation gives CASSFDRQETQYF.

In DNA, the CDR3 is TGTGCCACCAAACCGGGGAATATCCGTACCCTCTATGGCTACACCTTC. As protein: CATKPGNIRTLYGYTF. The V and J genes are TRBV15 and TRBJ1-2; D not resolved. The length of the CDR3 is 16 residues. V was shortened by 7 bases and J by 4 bases, with 22 bases between the two germline ends. Germline-derived CDR1 and CDR2 are LNHNV and YYDKDF (reference sequence).

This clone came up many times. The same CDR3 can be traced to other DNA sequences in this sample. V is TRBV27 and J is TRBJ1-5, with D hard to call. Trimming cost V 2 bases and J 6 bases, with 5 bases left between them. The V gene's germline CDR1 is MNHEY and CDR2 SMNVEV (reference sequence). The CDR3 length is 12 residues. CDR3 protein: CASSLAGQPQHF. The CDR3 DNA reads TGTGCCAGCAGTTTAGCCGGTCAGCCCCAGCATTTT.

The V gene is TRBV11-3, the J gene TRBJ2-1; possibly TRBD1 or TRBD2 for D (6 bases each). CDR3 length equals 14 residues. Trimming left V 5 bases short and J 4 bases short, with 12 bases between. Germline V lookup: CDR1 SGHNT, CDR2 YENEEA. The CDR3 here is CASSPGGGYNEQFF. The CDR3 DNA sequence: TGTGCCAGCAGCCCAGGAGGGGGTTACAATGAGCAGTTCTTC.

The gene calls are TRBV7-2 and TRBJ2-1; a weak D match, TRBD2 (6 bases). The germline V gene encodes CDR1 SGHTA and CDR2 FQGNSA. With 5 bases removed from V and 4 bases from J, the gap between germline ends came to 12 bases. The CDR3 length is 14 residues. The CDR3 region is CASSNIAAYNEQFF. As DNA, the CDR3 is TGTGCCAGCAGCAACATAGCGGCGTACAATGAGCAGTTCTTC.

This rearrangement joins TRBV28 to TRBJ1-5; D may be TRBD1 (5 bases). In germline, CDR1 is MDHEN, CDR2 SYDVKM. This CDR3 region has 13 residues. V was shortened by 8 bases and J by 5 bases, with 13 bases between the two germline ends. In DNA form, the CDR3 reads TGTGCCAGCCAGGAGGCGGGGGATCAGCCCCAGCATTTT. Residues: CASQEAGDQPQHF. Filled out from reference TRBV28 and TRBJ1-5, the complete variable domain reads DVKVTQSSRYLVKRTGEKVFLECVQDMDHENMFWYRQDPGLGLRLIYFSYDVKMKEKGDIPEGYSVSREKKERFSLILESASTNQTSMYLCASQEAGDQPQHFGDGTRLSIL.

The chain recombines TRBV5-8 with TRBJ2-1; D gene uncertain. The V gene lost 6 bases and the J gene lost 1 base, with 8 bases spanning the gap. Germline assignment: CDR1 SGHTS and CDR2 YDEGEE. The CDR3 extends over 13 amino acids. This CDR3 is CASTPISYNEQFF. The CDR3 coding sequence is TGTGCCAGCACCCCTATTTCCTACAATGAGCAGTTCTTC.

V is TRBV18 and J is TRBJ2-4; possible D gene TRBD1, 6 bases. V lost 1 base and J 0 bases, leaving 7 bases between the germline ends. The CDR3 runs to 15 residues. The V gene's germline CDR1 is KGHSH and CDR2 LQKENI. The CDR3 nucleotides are TGTGCCAGCTCACCACAGGGGGAAGCCAAAAACATTCAGTACTTC. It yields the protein CASSPQGEAKNIQYF. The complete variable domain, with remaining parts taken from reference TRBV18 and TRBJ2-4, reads NAGVMQNPRHLVRRRGQEARLRCSPMKGHSHVYWYRQLPEEGLKFMVYLQKENIIDESGMPKERFSAEFPKEGPSILRIQQVVRGDSAAYFCASSPQGEAKNIQYFGAGTRLSVL.

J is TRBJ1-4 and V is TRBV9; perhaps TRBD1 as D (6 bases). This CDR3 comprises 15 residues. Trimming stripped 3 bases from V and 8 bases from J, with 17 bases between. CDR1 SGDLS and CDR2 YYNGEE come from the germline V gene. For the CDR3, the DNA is TGTGCCAGCAGCGCCTCCCCCGGGACAAGGGAAAAACTGTTTTTT. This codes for CASSASPGTREKLFF.